These 32 T cell receptor beta chains were all obtained from the same sample, sequenced in a study of blood T cell repertoires in COVID-19. The method was immunoSEQ multiplex PCR; TCRdb's version includes in-frame clones alone and lacks a portion of them. The table lists 200,000 to 300,000 clones, around four fifths of them singletons. Sequencing was carried out using peripheral blood. These receptors all stem from a man aged 50 to 60 with acute or convalescent COVID-19.

The V and J genes are TRBV18 and TRBJ1-1, with D hard to call. There are 12 residues in the CDR3. The V end lost 3 bases, the J end lost 5 bases, and 7 bases lay between the germline ends. Germline lookup yields CDR1 KGHSH and CDR2 LQKENI. In DNA form, the CDR3 reads TGTGCCAGCTCACCTTCTATGACTGAAGCTTTCTTT. Translating gives CASSPSMTEAFF.

This clone was seen only once. The V and J genes are TRBV6-1 and TRBJ1-6; 10 nucleotides line up with TRBD1. The V and J ends lost 3 bases and 9 bases, in that order; junction bases with no gene match: 5. The CDR3 totals 15 residues. Germline V lookup: CDR1 MNHNS, CDR2 SASEGT. CDR3 region: CASSEVRDRGSPLHF. The CDR3 nucleotides read TGTGCCAGCAGTGAGGTCCGGGACAGGGGTTCACCCCTCCACTTT.

The chain uses TRBV19 and TRBJ2-7, with 7 bases identical to TRBD1. CDR1 is LNHDA and CDR2 is SQIVND in the germline V gene (reference sequence). CDR3 length equals 14 residues. Unmatched junction bases numbered 6, after V lost 3 bases and J lost 4 bases. The DNA for the CDR3 is TGTGCCAGTAGTATCCAACAGGGGCTATACGAGCAGTACTTC. It specifies CASSIQQGLYEQYF.

J is TRBJ1-1 and V is TRBV4-1; no reliable D call. V lost 0 bases to trimming and J lost 1 base, with 18 bases between them. Germline V gives CDR1 MGHRA, CDR2 YSYEKL. The CDR3 consists of 18 residues. CDR3 nucleotide sequence: TGCGCCAGCAGCCAAGATCTTCCGTCGGAGGGAGGGAACACTGAAGCTTTCTTT. Protein sequence: CASSQDLPSEGGNTEAFF.

The genes are TRBV25-1 and TRBJ2-2, with a possible D match to TRBD1 (6 bases). The germline gives CDR1 MGHDK, CDR2 SYGVNS. The germline V and J ends were trimmed by 6 bases and 4 bases, with 18 bases remaining between them. CDR3 size: 16 residues. CDR3 sequence (DNA): TGTGCCAGCAGGGCCCCTGGCAGGGGACCCACCGGGGAGCTGTTTTTT. Amino acid sequence: CASRAPGRGPTGELFF.

V and J are TRBV19 and TRBJ1-2; D ambiguous. V shed 5 bases and J shed 4 bases, with 17 bases lying between them. This CDR3 has 15 residues. From germline, CDR1 is LNHDA and CDR2 SQIVND (reference sequence). CDR3 sequence: CASSPGGVPGYGYTF. DNA of the CDR3: TGTGCCAGTAGTCCCGGTGGAGTCCCGGGCTATGGCTACACCTTC.

The J gene is TRBJ1-5, the V gene TRBV30, with a possible D match to TRBD1 (5 bases). Germline assignment: CDR1 GTSNPN and CDR2 SVGIG (reference sequence). The length of the CDR3 is 13 residues. V lost 1 base to trimming and J lost 3 bases, with 7 bases between them. In nucleotides, the CDR3 is TGTGCCTGGAGTGCACAGGACAATCAGCCCCAGCATTTT. Translation: CAWSAQDNQPQHF. Based on the CDR3 plus reference TRBV30 and TRBJ1-5, the full variable domain is SQTIHQWPATLVQPVGSPLSLECTVEGTSNPNLYWYRQAAGRGLQLLFYSVGIGQISSEVPQNLSASRPQDRQFILSSKKLLLSDSGFYLCAWSAQDNQPQHFGDGTRLSIL.

The J gene is TRBJ2-1, the V gene TRBV7-2; 12 bases agree with TRBD2. The V and J ends lost 5 bases and 4 bases, in that order; junction bases with no gene match: 6. Germline values: CDR1 SGHTA, CDR2 FQGNSA. The CDR3 consists of 16 residues. CDR3 sequence (DNA): TGTGCCAGCAGCCATCGGGGGACTAGCGGGTACAATGAGCAGTTCTTC. Its protein product is CASSHRGTSGYNEQFF.

The chain's CDR3 is CASSWTATGREQYF. DNA for the CDR3: TGTGCCAGCAGCTGGACCGCGACAGGGCGCGAGCAGTACTTC. The chain has TRBV5-6 and TRBJ2-7; 7 nucleotides match TRBD1. Germline CDR1 is SGHDT and CDR2 is YYEEEE. The J segment lost 6 bases and the V segment lost 3 bases, leaving 9 bases of the junction unmatched. The CDR3 runs 14 residues.

The J gene is TRBJ2-7, the V gene TRBV10-3; perhaps TRBD1 as D (6 bases). CDR3 length equals 12 residues. Germline CDR1 and CDR2: ENHRY and SYGVKD. V dropped 6 bases and J dropped 3 bases, with 9 bases sitting between them. The CDR3 sequence is CAIRDSNYEQYF. The CDR3 DNA reads as TGTGCCATCAGGGACAGCAACTACGAGCAGTACTTC.

The chain recombines TRBV7-9 with TRBJ1-2; 7 bases match TRBD1. Unmatched junction bases numbered 9, after V lost 1 base and J lost 4 bases. Germline CDR1 SEHNR, CDR2 FQNEAQ (reference sequence). The CDR3 is 16 residues long. CDR3 region: CASSLVGAGGTYGYTF. The CDR3 region has the DNA TGTGCCAGCAGCTTAGTGGGGGCAGGGGGTACCTATGGCTACACCTTC.

The rearrangement joins TRBV28 to TRBJ1-2, with 8 nucleotides matching TRBD1. CDR3 length equals 14 residues. With V trimmed by 6 bases and J by 7 bases, 10 bases remained unmatched. Germline CDR1 MDHEN, CDR2 SYDVKM. The CDR3 DNA sequence: TGTGCCAGCAGGACACAGGGGGGCGGGGGTGGCTACACCTTC. Residues: CASRTQGGGGGYTF.

The chain links TRBV7-8 to TRBJ2-7; D call uncertain. Trimming removed 2 bases from V and 2 bases from J, with 7 bases in between. This CDR3 region has 13 residues. Looked up from germline, CDR1 is SGHVS and CDR2 is FQNEAQ. CDR3 amino acids: CASSLRVTYEQYF. As DNA, the CDR3 is TGTGCCAGCAGCTTACGGGTTACCTACGAGCAGTACTTC.

As concerns this clone: Sequence at one end of the junction differs from germline and may be a read error. The chain employs TRBV6-5 and TRBJ2-7; 9 nucleotides align to TRBD1. The germline V gene encodes CDR1 MNHEY and CDR2 SVGAGI. This CDR3 is 14 amino acids long. The DNA for the CDR3 is TGTGCCAGCGGTTACGGGACAGGGTATGGCGAGCAGTACTTC. This codes for CASGYGTGYGEQYF.

This clone came up a few times. The chain couples TRBV28 to TRBJ2-1; perhaps TRBD1 as D (6 bases). This CDR3 is built from 14 residues. Germline-derived CDR1 and CDR2 are MDHEN and SYDVKM. Trimming took 4 bases from V and 12 from J, leaving 19 bases between them. CDR3 bases: TGTGCCAGCAGTTCGACCATACAGGGATGGTCGCAGTTCTTC. Translation: CASSSTIQGWSQFF.

The V and J genes are TRBV11-2 and TRBJ1-1, with D possibly TRBD1 on 6 matching bases. V lost 6 bases and J lost 2, with 10 bases in between. This CDR3 region has 13 residues. Per germline, CDR1 SGHAT and CDR2 FQNNGV. The CDR3 bases are TGTGCCAGCAGTAGGACAGTAAACACTGAAGCTTTCTTT. Protein: CASSRTVNTEAFF.

This clone has only a few counts. The chain employs TRBV6-4 and TRBJ2-3; D call uncertain. The germline V gene has CDR1 MRHNA and CDR2 SNTAGT. This CDR3 contains 13 residues. The V gene lost 2 bases and the J gene lost 0 bases, with 3 bases spanning the gap. CDR3 loop: CASSDGSTDTQYF. CDR3 DNA sequence: TGTGCCAGCAGTGACGGCAGCACAGATACGCAGTATTTT.

This chain connects TRBV20-1 to TRBJ1-2; D gene unclear. With 4 bases removed from V and 8 bases from J, the gap between germline ends came to 11 bases. Germline values: CDR1 DFQATT, CDR2 SNEGSKA (reference sequence). The CDR3 runs 11 residues. Written as DNA, the CDR3 is TGCAGTGCTACTTACTCCCAAGGCTACACCTTC. Its translation is CSATYSQGYTF.

V is TRBV6-6 and J is TRBJ2-3, with 7 bases lining up with TRBD2. J gave up 7 bases and V 2 bases, and 9 bases lay outside the gene matches. The germline V gene encodes CDR1 MNHNY and CDR2 SVGAGI (reference sequence). This CDR3 is built from 15 residues. CDR3 coding DNA: TGTGCCAGCAGTTACCAGGGACTAATCGACCATACGCAGTATTTT. Translating gives CASSYQGLIDHTQYF.

The chain joins TRBV10-3 to TRBJ2-1; 8 bases align to TRBD2. Trimming removed 6 bases from V and 8 bases from J; junction bases left unmatched: 12. The CDR3 is 15 residues long. Looked up from germline, CDR1 is ENHRY and CDR2 is SYGVKD. The CDR3 DNA is TGTGCCATCAGCCCTTTGGGCGGGAGGTCCGATGAGCAGTTCTTC. This codes for CAISPLGGRSDEQFF.

CDR3 loop: CALGGGAGYNEQFF. The CDR3 DNA reads as TGTGCCTTGGGGGGAGGAGCGGGCTACAATGAGCAGTTCTTC. The chain links TRBV30 to TRBJ2-1; a possible D gene is TRBD2 (6 bases). Germline-derived CDR1 and CDR2 are GTSNPN and SVGIG (reference sequence). The V and J ends lost 7 bases and 3 bases respectively, with 16 bases between them. This CDR3 region has 14 residues.

This chain links TRBV18 with TRBJ2-1; TRBD1 agrees at 8 bases. The V gene end was trimmed by 3 bases and the J gene end by 8 bases; junction bases not matched to a gene: 12. Per germline, CDR1 KGHSH and CDR2 LQKENI. This CDR3 comprises 16 residues. The CDR3 protein is CASSPREDRDSHEQFF. The CDR3 bases are TGTGCCAGCTCACCTCGCGAGGACAGGGACTCCCATGAGCAGTTCTTC.

The chain carries TRBV29-1 and TRBJ1-5, with D perhaps TRBD1 (5 bases). Trimming took off 6 bases at V and 6 bases at J, with 15 bases between the two ends. The germline CDR1 and CDR2 sequences are SQVTM and ANQGSEA. The CDR3 extends over 13 amino acids. CDR3 sequence reads: CSVIAGPSQPQHF. CDR3 nucleotide sequence: TGCAGCGTCATAGCGGGGCCGAGTCAGCCCCAGCATTTT.

The rearrangement links TRBV9 to TRBJ1-1; D possibly corresponds to TRBD1 (5 bases). The CDR3 spans 14 residues. Looked up from germline, CDR1 is SGDLS and CDR2 is YYNGEE. V lost 3 bases and J lost 3, with 12 bases in between. In DNA form, the CDR3 reads TGTGCCAGCAGCGCCGGGGGGGACCACACTGAAGCTTTCTTT. As protein: CASSAGGDHTEAFF. The complete variable domain, with remaining parts taken from reference TRBV9 and TRBJ1-1, reads DSGVTQTPKHLITATGQRVTLRCSPRSGDLSVYWYQQSLDQGLQFLIQYYNGEERAKGNILERFSAQQFPDLHSELNLSSLELGDSALYFCASSAGGDHTEAFFGQGTRLTVV.

The chain is built from TRBV7-9 and TRBJ2-5, with a possible D match to TRBD2 (7 bases). Germline lookup yields CDR1 SEHNR and CDR2 FQNEAQ (reference sequence). With 3 bases removed from V and 1 base from J, the gap between germline ends came to 18 bases. CDR3 length equals 17 residues. In nucleotides, the CDR3 is TGTGCCAGCAGCTTTGGTGGGGGCGGGAGCCTCCAAGAGACCCAGTACTTC. Translated, it gives CASSFGGGGSLQETQYF.

As regards this clone: Compared with germline, one end of the junction differs, possibly owing to a read error. This chain links TRBV29-1 with TRBJ1-1, with TRBD1 identical over 8 bases. Germline V gene sequence: CDR1 SQVTM, CDR2 ANQGSEA. The CDR3 extends over 14 amino acids. DNA of the CDR3: TGCAGCGTTGTTCCCCCCCGGGACAGGCTTCCCCAATTTTTT. It is translated as CSVVPPRDRLPQFF.

This chain links TRBV11-3 with TRBJ1-1; no firm D call. The CDR3 length is 13 residues. Trimming took off 1 base at V and 4 bases at J, with 7 bases between the two ends. Germline assignment: CDR1 SGHNT and CDR2 YENEEA. The CDR3 loop reads CASSLVFRTEAFF. Written as DNA, the CDR3 is TGTGCCAGCAGCTTAGTCTTCCGCACTGAAGCTTTCTTT.

J is TRBJ1-1 and V is TRBV12-5, with 10 positions matching TRBD1. V gave up 4 bases and J gave up 6 bases; unmatched junction bases: 11. The CDR3 is made up of 16 amino acids. The germline V gene has CDR1 LGHNT and CDR2 FRNRAP. The CDR3 loop reads CASGSLYGQGGPEAFF. Here the CDR3 DNA reads TGTGCTAGTGGTTCCCTATACGGACAGGGGGGTCCTGAAGCTTTCTTT. Together with reference TRBV12-5 and TRBJ1-1, the CDR3 gives the full variable domain: DARVTQTPRHKVTEMGQEVTMRCQPILGHNTVFWYRQTMMQGLELLAYFRNRAPLDDSGMPKDRFSAEMPDATLATLKIQPSEPRDSAVYFCASGSLYGQGGPEAFFGQGTRLTVV.

As DNA, the CDR3 is TGTGCCAGCAGCCAAGGCAGGTATAGCAATCAGCCCCAGCATTTT. It specifies CASSQGRYSNQPQHF. The chain links TRBV3-1 (or the pseudogene TRBV3-2) to TRBJ1-5; D not certain. Trimming stripped 1 base from V and 0 bases from J, with 7 bases between. The CDR3 runs 15 residues. Germline loops: CDR1 LGHDT, CDR2 YNNKEL (reference sequence).

This sequence joins TRBV9 and TRBJ1-2; 8 bases align to TRBD1. This CDR3 is built from 15 residues. Germline loops: CDR1 SGDLS, CDR2 YYNGEE. Trimming cost V 5 bases and J 0 bases; bases outside gene matches: 6. The CDR3 reads CASRTGDGANYGYTF. The CDR3 nucleotides read TGTGCCAGCAGGACAGGGGATGGGGCTAACTATGGCTACACCTTC.

The gene calls are TRBV28 and TRBJ2-7; D not resolved. The CDR3 is 11 amino acids. V lost 5 bases to trimming and J lost 7 bases, with 9 bases between them. The V gene's germline CDR1 is MDHEN and CDR2 SYDVKM. The CDR3 sequence is CASSHYVEQYF. The CDR3 DNA reads as TGTGCCAGCAGTCACTACGTGGAGCAGTACTTC.

The V and J genes are TRBV21-1 and TRBJ2-7; the table's D call of TRBD1 was not tested on the DNA. TRBV21-1 is classified as a pseudogene. The CDR3 consists of 17 residues. CDR3 sequence reads: CASSKVSTGLASYEQYF. The DNA for the CDR3 is TGTGCCAGCAGCAAAGTTTCAACAGGGCTGGCCTCCTACGAGCAGTACTTC.